These 5 T cell receptor beta chains were all obtained from the same sample, sequenced in a study of OX40 agonist ivuxolimab in advanced cancers. The protocol was immunoSEQ multiplex PCR, while the TCRdb copy is restricted to in-frame clones and leaves out a portion. The data contain about 73,000 clones, approximately 92% of them singletons. This specimen consisted of CD4+ or CD8+ T cells sorted from blood, obtained in a trial of the OX40 agonist ivuxolimab. The receptors originated from an adult with an advanced solid tumor such as melanoma, head and neck, liver or kidney cancer.

This rearrangement joins TRBV5-6 to TRBJ2-7, with a possible D match to TRBD2 (6 bases). V lost 0 bases to trimming and J lost 5 bases, with 12 bases between them. The germline V gene encodes CDR1 SGHDT and CDR2 YYEEEE. This CDR3 spans 14 amino acids. The CDR3, as DNA: TGTGCCAGCAGCTTGGGATACGGGGGACACGAGCAGTACTTC. Encoded protein: CASSLGYGGHEQYF.

The V call is TRBV9, the J call TRBJ2-7, with 8 bases identical to TRBD1. The CDR3 contains 15 residues. Germline V gene data show CDR1 as SGDLS and CDR2 as YYNGEE. The J segment lost 5 bases and the V segment lost 3 bases, leaving 10 bases of the junction unmatched. The CDR3 spells CASSAGWQGANEQYF. DNA for the CDR3: TGTGCCAGCAGCGCGGGGTGGCAGGGGGCCAACGAGCAGTACTTC.

This chain connects TRBV10-3 to TRBJ1-1; D is possibly TRBD1 (5 bases). With 0 bases removed from V and 6 bases from J, the gap between germline ends came to 17 bases. CDR3 size: 16 residues. The V gene's germline CDR1 is ENHRY and CDR2 SYGVKD. The CDR3 protein is CAISESAWGVTSEAFF. As DNA, the CDR3 is TGTGCCATCAGTGAGTCGGCTTGGGGGGTGACGTCTGAAGCTTTCTTT.

V and J are TRBV7-9 and TRBJ2-7, with 10 bases aligning to TRBD2. This CDR3 has 16 amino acids. CDR1 and CDR2 from the germline V gene are SEHNR and FQNEAQ (reference sequence). Trimming cost V 6 bases and J 6 bases; bases outside gene matches: 14. The CDR3 reads CASSPGPGLAYSEQYF. The CDR3 coding sequence is TGTGCCAGCAGTCCTGGCCCGGGACTAGCGTATAGCGAGCAGTACTTC. Full variable domain (rest looked up from reference TRBV7-9 and TRBJ2-7): DTGVSQNPRHKITKRGQNVTFRCDPISEHNRLYWYRQTLGQGPEFLTYFQNEAQLEKSRLLSDRFSAERPKGSFSTLEIQRTEQGDSAMYLCASSPGPGLAYSEQYFGPGTRLTVT.

The rearrangement links TRBV19 to TRBJ2-7, with 14 bases matching TRBD2. V shed 5 bases and J 7 bases; nucleotides not matched to a gene: 10. The CDR3 is 16 residues long. Germline CDR1 is LNHDA and CDR2 is SQIVND (reference sequence). The CDR3 nucleotides are TGTGCCAGTAGTCCCAGACTAGCGGGGGGGCCGCAGGAGCAGTACTTC. It encodes CASSPRLAGGPQEQYF.